A single sample is the source of the 22 T cell receptor beta chains below, sequenced in a study of OX40 agonist ivuxolimab in advanced cancers. Generated by immunoSEQ multiplex PCR, the TCRdb table keeps only in-frame clones and is missing some. The sample lists about 140,000 clones; 75% to 95% were seen once. The sample in question was CD4+ or CD8+ T cells sorted from blood, obtained in a trial of the OX40 agonist ivuxolimab. These receptors originate from an adult with an advanced solid tumor such as melanoma, head and neck, liver or kidney cancer.

This clone was observed a single time. The V call is TRBV6-1, the J call TRBJ2-7; D might be TRBD1 or TRBD2, each matching 5 bases. This CDR3 spans 15 amino acids. Germline V gives CDR1 MNHNS, CDR2 SASEGT. The V end was cut by 4 bases, the J end by 2 bases, with 15 bases between. CDR3 nucleotides: TGTGCCAGCAGTGCCCCCGGAACGGGACCCTACGAGCAGTACTTC. It yields the protein CASSAPGTGPYEQYF.

The chain carries TRBV6-6 and TRBJ1-5; unclear D gene. The CDR3 totals 15 residues. Per germline, CDR1 MNHNY and CDR2 SVGAGI (reference sequence). Trimming stripped 2 bases from V and 2 bases from J, with 10 bases between. DNA of the CDR3: TGTGCCAGCAGTTACCTGTCCCAGGGCAATCAGCCCCAGCATTTT. Its translation is CASSYLSQGNQPQHF.

The V gene is TRBV18, the J gene TRBJ1-1; perhaps TRBD1 as D (5 bases). The CDR3 totals 15 residues. Germline lookup yields CDR1 KGHSH and CDR2 LQKENI. Trimming stripped 3 bases from V and 4 bases from J, with 15 bases between. The CDR3 sequence: CASSPREQGVTEAFF. The CDR3 coding sequence is TGTGCCAGCTCACCCCGCGAGCAAGGGGTCACTGAAGCTTTCTTT. The full variable domain, in which reference TRBV18 and TRBJ1-1 provide the parts outside the CDR3, is NAGVMQNPRHLVRRRGQEARLRCSPMKGHSHVYWYRQLPEEGLKFMVYLQKENIIDESGMPKERFSAEFPKEGPSILRIQQVVRGDSAAYFCASSPREQGVTEAFFGQGTRLTVV.

The CDR3 loop is CASSGKRGEYQETQYF. In nucleotides, the CDR3 is TGTGCCAGCAGTGGGAAGCGGGGGGAGTACCAAGAGACCCAGTACTTC. This sequence joins TRBV27 and TRBJ2-5; 9 bases line up with TRBD2. V gave up 5 bases and J gave up 0 bases; unmatched junction bases: 7. This CDR3 contains 16 residues. CDR1 MNHEY and CDR2 SMNVEV come from the germline V gene (reference sequence).

The table lists this clone with a few counts. This chain links TRBV30 with TRBJ1-1, with D maybe TRBD1 (5 bases). The V gene lost 4 bases and the J gene lost 11 bases, with 20 bases spanning the gap. Germline V lookup: CDR1 GTSNPN, CDR2 SVGIG (reference sequence). The CDR3 has 13 residues. CDR3 amino acids: CAWTGFRDPDAFF. The CDR3 region has the DNA TGTGCCTGGACGGGTTTCAGGGACCCAGACGCTTTCTTT.

The genes are TRBV7-3 and TRBJ2-5; possibly TRBD1 for D (5 bases). Trimming stripped 0 bases from V and 2 bases from J, with 10 bases between. Germline-derived CDR1 and CDR2 are SGHTA and FQGTGA. The CDR3 is 15 residues long. CDR3 nucleotide sequence: TGTGCCAGCAGCTTAACGGGGCGGTTACAAGAGACCCAGTACTTC. Its translation is CASSLTGRLQETQYF.

The chain employs TRBV18 and TRBJ1-1, with D unresolved. This CDR3 spans 15 amino acids. Trimming removed 2 bases at V and 2 bases at J, with 12 bases between. The germline V gene has CDR1 KGHSH and CDR2 LQKENI. This chain's CDR3 is CASSPTDYPNTEAFF. In DNA, the CDR3 is TGTGCCAGCTCACCAACGGACTACCCCAACACTGAAGCTTTCTTT. Together with reference TRBV18 and TRBJ1-1, the CDR3 gives the full variable domain: NAGVMQNPRHLVRRRGQEARLRCSPMKGHSHVYWYRQLPEEGLKFMVYLQKENIIDESGMPKERFSAEFPKEGPSILRIQQVVRGDSAAYFCASSPTDYPNTEAFFGQGTRLTVV.

This clone was detected only once. This chain joins TRBV6-5 and TRBJ1-5; D unclear. This CDR3 comprises 11 residues. Germline CDR1 reads MNHEY; CDR2 reads SVGAGI. The V end was cut by 4 bases, the J end by 9 bases, with 7 bases between. The CDR3 nucleotides are TGTGCCAGCAGTTTATACGGGCCCCAGCATTTT. Protein: CASSLYGPQHF.

This chain links TRBV6-1 with TRBJ1-1, with TRBD1 matching 8 bases. The CDR3 spans 15 residues. The V gene end was trimmed by 2 bases and the J gene end by 1 base; junction bases not matched to a gene: 3. The V gene's germline CDR1 is MNHNS and CDR2 SASEGT. The CDR3 sequence is CASSEIDRGNTEAFF. The CDR3, as DNA: TGTGCCAGCAGTGAAATCGACAGGGGGAACACTGAAGCTTTCTTT.

In this sample, this clone turned up a few times. The chain employs TRBV5-1 and TRBJ1-2; D ambiguous. The germline gives CDR1 SGHRS, CDR2 YFSETQ. V was shortened by 0 bases and J by 4 bases, with 13 bases between the two germline ends. The CDR3 runs to 15 residues. CDR3 nucleotides: TGCGCCAGCAGCTTGGATGTCAACCCGCTCTATGGCTACACCTTC. Residues: CASSLDVNPLYGYTF.

About this clone itself: One junction end disagrees with the germline gene, perhaps due to a read error. The genes are TRBV5-6 and TRBJ1-1, with D uncertain. CDR1 SGHDT and CDR2 YYEEEE come from the germline V gene. The length of the CDR3 is 14 residues. The CDR3 sequence: CASSLPVMNTEAFF. CDR3 in DNA: TGCGCCAGCAGCTTGCCGGTTATGAACACTGAAGCTTTCTTT. The full variable domain, completed using reference TRBV5-6 and TRBJ1-1, is DAGVTQSPTHLIKTRGQQVTLRCSPKSGHDTVSWYQQALGQGPQFIFQYYEEEERQRGNFPDRFSGHQFPNYSSELNVNALLLGDSALYLCASSLPVMNTEAFFGQGTRLTVV.

The CDR3 spells CASSPIPDSPYGYTF. For the CDR3, the DNA is TGTGCCAGCAGCCCCATCCCCGACAGCCCCTATGGCTACACCTTC. The chain couples TRBV7-2 to TRBJ1-2; D is perhaps TRBD1 (5 bases). CDR1 is SGHTA and CDR2 is FQGNSA in the germline V gene. The CDR3 sequence is 15 residues long. Trimming pared 5 bases from V and 4 bases from J, leaving 17 bases between.

About this clone: The same CDR3 can be traced to other DNA sequences in this sample. The chain uses TRBV9 and TRBJ2-1; the match to TRBD2 covers 9 bases. With 0 bases clipped from V and 3 bases from J, the junction kept 1 base outside the gene matches. CDR1 and CDR2 from the germline V gene are SGDLS and YYNGEE. The CDR3 consists of 15 residues. CDR3 sequence: CASSVDSGSYNEQFF. Here the CDR3 DNA reads TGTGCCAGCAGCGTAGATAGCGGGAGCTACAATGAGCAGTTCTTC. Complete variable domain (other parts from reference TRBV9 and TRBJ2-1): DSGVTQTPKHLITATGQRVTLRCSPRSGDLSVYWYQQSLDQGLQFLIQYYNGEERAKGNILERFSAQQFPDLHSELNLSSLELGDSALYFCASSVDSGSYNEQFFGPGTRLTVL.

The chain combines TRBV27 with TRBJ2-7, with TRBD2 matching over 9 bases. Germline CDR1 reads MNHEY; CDR2 reads SMNVEV (reference sequence). The J segment lost 0 bases and the V segment lost 6 bases, leaving 3 bases of the junction unmatched. The CDR3 consists of 14 residues. CDR3 coding DNA: TGTGCCAGCAGGACTAGCGGAGCCTCCTACGAGCAGTACTTC. Its protein is CASRTSGASYEQYF.

The gene calls are TRBV7-9 and TRBJ1-1, with D unresolved. Trimming removed 2 bases at V and 5 bases at J, with 6 bases between. The CDR3 length is 12 residues. Germline-derived CDR1 and CDR2 are SEHNR and FQNEAQ (reference sequence). In DNA form, the CDR3 reads TGTGCCAGCAGCTTAATCTTAACTGAAGCTTTCTTT. It translates to CASSLILTEAFF. Full variable domain (missing parts from reference TRBV7-9 and TRBJ1-1): DTGVSQNPRHKITKRGQNVTFRCDPISEHNRLYWYRQTLGQGPEFLTYFQNEAQLEKSRLLSDRFSAERPKGSFSTLEIQRTEQGDSAMYLCASSLILTEAFFGQGTRLTVV.

V and J are TRBV5-4 and TRBJ2-2, with D maybe TRBD1 (6 bases). CDR1 and CDR2 (germline): SGHNT, YYREEE (reference sequence). The CDR3 has 16 residues. V lost 4 bases and J lost 1, with 14 bases in between. The CDR3: CASSTGQNVNTGELFF. For the CDR3, the DNA is TGTGCCAGCAGCACCGGACAGAATGTGAACACCGGGGAGCTGTTTTTT.

The chain uses TRBV28 and TRBJ1-1; D is perhaps TRBD1 (6 bases). The CDR3 contains 13 residues. V gave up 7 bases and J gave up 3 bases, with 12 bases separating them. Looked up from germline, CDR1 is MDHEN and CDR2 is SYDVKM. The CDR3 sequence is CASIRGGDTEAFF. CDR3 nucleotide sequence: TGTGCCAGCATAAGGGGGGGGGACACTGAAGCTTTCTTT. Full variable domain (outside the CDR3, taken from reference TRBV28 and TRBJ1-1): DVKVTQSSRYLVKRTGEKVFLECVQDMDHENMFWYRQDPGLGLRLIYFSYDVKMKEKGDIPEGYSVSREKKERFSLILESASTNQTSMYLCASIRGGDTEAFFGQGTRLTVV.

The chain employs TRBV27 and TRBJ1-6; D possibly corresponds to TRBD1 (5 bases). The V end lost 8 bases, the J end lost 10 bases, and 12 bases lay between the germline ends. Germline CDR1 reads MNHEY; CDR2 reads SMNVEV (reference sequence). CDR3 size: 12 residues. The CDR3 DNA follows: TGTGCCAGCGGCCTTCGGGACTCACCCCTCCACTTT. Its translation: CASGLRDSPLHF.

V usage is TRBV5-1 and J usage is TRBJ1-1, with D hard to call. Germline V gene lookup returns CDR1 SGHRS and CDR2 YFSETQ. Deletions cut 0 bases from V and 5 bases from J, with 14 bases between. CDR3 length: 15 residues. The CDR3 spells CASSLDGLPGTEAFF. The DNA of the CDR3 is TGCGCCAGCAGCTTGGATGGCCTCCCCGGGACTGAAGCTTTCTTT.

This sequence joins TRBV28 and TRBJ1-1; D is perhaps TRBD1 (5 bases). The CDR3 length is 14 residues. Trimming took 7 bases from V and 5 from J, leaving 17 bases between them. Per germline, CDR1 MDHEN and CDR2 SYDVKM. CDR3 DNA sequence: TGTGCCAGCATAGTGCCTGGGGCGCGTACTGAAGCTTTCTTT. Amino acid sequence: CASIVPGARTEAFF.

J is TRBJ2-1 and V is TRBV25-1; 9 bases match TRBD1. The CDR3 is 15 residues long. Germline values: CDR1 MGHDK, CDR2 SYGVNS. Unmatched junction bases numbered 3, after V lost 4 bases and J lost 2 bases. Here the CDR3 reads CASSAGDRAYNEQFF. CDR3 coding DNA: TGTGCCAGCAGTGCCGGGGACAGGGCCTACAATGAGCAGTTCTTC.

The CDR3 nucleotides are TGTGCCAGCAGCTTAGGAGGGAACCGCTACGAGCAGTACTTC. Its protein product is CASSLGGNRYEQYF. This chain connects TRBV7-2 to TRBJ2-7; D is possibly TRBD2 (5 bases). Germline V CDR1 and CDR2: SGHTA, FQGNSA. V gave up 1 base and J gave up 3 bases, with 10 bases separating them. The CDR3 sequence is 14 residues long.